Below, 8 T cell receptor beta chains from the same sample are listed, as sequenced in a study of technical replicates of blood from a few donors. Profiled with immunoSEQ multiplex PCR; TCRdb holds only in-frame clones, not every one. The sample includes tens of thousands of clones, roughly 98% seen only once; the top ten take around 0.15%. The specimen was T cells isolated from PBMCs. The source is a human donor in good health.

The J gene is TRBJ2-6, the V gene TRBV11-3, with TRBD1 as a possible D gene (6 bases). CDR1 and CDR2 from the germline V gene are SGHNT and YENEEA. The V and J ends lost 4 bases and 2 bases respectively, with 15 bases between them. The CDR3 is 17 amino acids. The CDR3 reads CASSSLRGGTGANVLTF. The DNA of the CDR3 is TGTGCCAGCAGCTCCCTCAGGGGTGGGACTGGGGCCAACGTCCTGACTTTC.

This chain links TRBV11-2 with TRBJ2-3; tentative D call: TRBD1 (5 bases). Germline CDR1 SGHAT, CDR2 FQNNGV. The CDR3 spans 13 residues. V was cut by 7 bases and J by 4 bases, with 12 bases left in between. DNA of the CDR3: TGTGCCAGCACCACCCTAGGGGCAGATACGCAGTATTTT. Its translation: CASTTLGADTQYF.

This CDR3 reads CASIPDSRERGEQFF. CDR3 coding DNA: TGTGCCAGTATTCCGGACAGCAGGGAGCGAGGTGAGCAGTTCTTC. This sequence joins TRBV19 and TRBJ2-1, with a possible D match to TRBD1 (6 bases). The CDR3 loop spans 15 amino acids. Per germline, CDR1 LNHDA and CDR2 SQIVND (reference sequence). V gave up 7 bases and J gave up 9 bases, with 22 bases separating them.

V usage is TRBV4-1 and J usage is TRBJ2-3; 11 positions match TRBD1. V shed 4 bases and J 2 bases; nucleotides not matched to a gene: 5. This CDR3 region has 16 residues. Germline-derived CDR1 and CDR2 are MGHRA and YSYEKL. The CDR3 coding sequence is TGCGCCAGCAGCCCGAGGACAGGGGGCTCCACAGATACGCAGTATTTT. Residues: CASSPRTGGSTDTQYF.

CDR3 sequence: CASSTSGQLYEKLFF. For the CDR3, the DNA is TGCGCCAGCAGCACATCGGGACAGTTGTATGAAAAACTGTTTTTT. The gene calls are TRBV5-1 and TRBJ1-4, with 7 bases lining up with TRBD1. Germline V lookup: CDR1 SGHRS, CDR2 YFSETQ. CDR3 size: 15 residues. V shed 4 bases and J 6 bases; nucleotides not matched to a gene: 9.

The CDR3 reads CASSHGTLTSSYEQYF. DNA of the CDR3: TGTGCCAGCAGCCACGGGACATTAACGAGCTCCTACGAGCAGTACTTC. The chain combines TRBV4-2 with TRBJ2-7, with D possibly matching TRBD1 (6 bases). The CDR3 covers 16 residues. Deletions cut 3 bases from V and 0 bases from J, with 15 bases between. Germline V lookup: CDR1 LGHNA, CDR2 YNFKEQ.

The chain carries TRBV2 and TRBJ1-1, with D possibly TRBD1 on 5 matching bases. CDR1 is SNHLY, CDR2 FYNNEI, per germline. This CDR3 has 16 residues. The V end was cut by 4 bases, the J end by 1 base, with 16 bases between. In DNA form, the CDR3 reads TGTGCCAGCAGTGTTTATTGGGTCAGGGAGAACACTGAAGCTTTCTTT. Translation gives CASSVYWVRENTEAFF.

Here the CDR3 DNA reads TGTGCCAGCAGCGTAGCAGGGGCGAACACTGAAGCTTTCTTT. It is translated as CASSVAGANTEAFF. The J gene is TRBJ1-1, the V gene TRBV9; TRBD1 is a possible D gene (6 bases). There are 14 residues in the CDR3. The V end was cut by 0 bases, the J end by 1 base, with 7 bases between. From germline, CDR1 is SGDLS and CDR2 YYNGEE.